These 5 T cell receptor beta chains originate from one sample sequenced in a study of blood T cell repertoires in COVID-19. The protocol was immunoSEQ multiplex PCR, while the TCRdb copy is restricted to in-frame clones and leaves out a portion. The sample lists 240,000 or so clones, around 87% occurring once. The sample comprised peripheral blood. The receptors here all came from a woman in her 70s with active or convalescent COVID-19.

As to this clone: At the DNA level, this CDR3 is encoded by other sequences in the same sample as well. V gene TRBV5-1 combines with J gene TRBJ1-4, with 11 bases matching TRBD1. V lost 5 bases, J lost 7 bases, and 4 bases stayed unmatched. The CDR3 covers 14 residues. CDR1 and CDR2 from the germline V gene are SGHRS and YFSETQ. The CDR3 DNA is TGCGCCAGCAGTTTCGGGACAGGGGGTGAAAAACTGTTTTTT. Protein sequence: CASSFGTGGEKLFF.

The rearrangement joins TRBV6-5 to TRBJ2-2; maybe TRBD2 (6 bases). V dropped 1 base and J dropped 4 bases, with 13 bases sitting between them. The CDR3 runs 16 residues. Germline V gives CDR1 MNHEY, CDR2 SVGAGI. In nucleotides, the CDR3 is TGTGCCAGCAGTTACTGGAGGGCTGGGGGCACCGGGGAGCTGTTTTTT. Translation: CASSYWRAGGTGELFF.

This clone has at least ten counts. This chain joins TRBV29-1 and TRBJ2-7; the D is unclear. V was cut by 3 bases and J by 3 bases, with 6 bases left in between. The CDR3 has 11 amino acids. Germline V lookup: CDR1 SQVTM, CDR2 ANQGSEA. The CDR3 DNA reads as TGCAGCGTTGACATCTACTACGAGCAGTACTTC. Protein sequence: CSVDIYYEQYF.

CDR3 sequence reads: CASSPMAAKNIQYF. In DNA form, the CDR3 reads TGTGCCAGCAGCCCGATGGCAGCCAAAAACATTCAGTACTTC. The chain has TRBV7-2 and TRBJ2-4; unclear D gene. The V gene lost 5 bases and the J gene lost 0 bases, with 8 bases spanning the gap. This CDR3 comprises 14 residues. The germline CDR1 and CDR2 sequences are SGHTA and FQGNSA.

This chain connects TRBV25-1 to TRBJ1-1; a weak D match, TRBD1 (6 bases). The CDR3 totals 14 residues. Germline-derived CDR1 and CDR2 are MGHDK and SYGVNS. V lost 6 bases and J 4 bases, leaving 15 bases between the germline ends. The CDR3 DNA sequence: TGTGCCAGCAGGGAAGCGGGAGGGGGCACTGAAGCTTTCTTT. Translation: CASREAGGGTEAFF.